Below are 21 T cell receptor beta chains sequenced from a single sample in a study of cytotoxic CD8 clonotypes in ibrutinib-treated CLL. Clones were read by immunoSEQ multiplex PCR, and TCRdb kept only the in-frame ones, dropping some. The repertoire holds 250,000 to 350,000 clones, with around 76% as singletons. The material sequenced was PBMCs, taken at disease progression, from a patient treated with ibrutinib. The source is a human donor with chronic lymphocytic leukemia.

The chain employs TRBV5-1 and TRBJ1-1; TRBD1 aligns across 7 bases. Germline-derived CDR1 and CDR2 are SGHRS and YFSETQ. The CDR3 has 13 residues. J gave up 6 bases and V 5 bases, and 7 bases lay outside the gene matches. CDR3 residues: CASSFGQDPEAFF. The CDR3 DNA follows: TGCGCCAGCAGTTTCGGACAGGACCCTGAAGCTTTCTTT.

The V and J genes are TRBV7-2 and TRBJ2-2; D might be TRBD2 (6 bases). Trimming cost V 1 base and J 3 bases, with 9 bases left between them. This CDR3 is built from 15 residues. Germline V gene sequence: CDR1 SGHTA, CDR2 FQGNSA. CDR3 amino acids: CASSLVPSDTGELFF. The CDR3 DNA reads TGTGCCAGCAGCTTAGTTCCTAGCGACACCGGGGAGCTGTTTTTT.

This rearrangement joins TRBV6-5 to TRBJ1-4; D may be TRBD1 (6 bases). The length of the CDR3 is 13 residues. The V end was cut by 5 bases, the J end by 6 bases, with 10 bases between. Germline V gene data show CDR1 as MNHEY and CDR2 as SVGAGI. CDR3 residues: CASSNRGDEKLFF. The CDR3, as DNA: TGTGCCAGCAGTAATAGGGGGGATGAAAAACTGTTTTTT.

The V call is TRBV11-2, the J call TRBJ2-5; no clear D gene. There are 14 residues in the CDR3. CDR1 and CDR2 from the germline V gene are SGHAT and FQNNGV. Trimming cost V 7 bases and J 5 bases, with 17 bases left between them. The CDR3 DNA is TGTGCCAGCACCGGGTGGGAAAGTGTGGAGACCCAGTACTTC. Its protein product is CASTGWESVETQYF.

This chain connects TRBV4-1 to TRBJ1-2; D might be TRBD1 (6 bases). Germline CDR1 MGHRA, CDR2 YSYEKL. The CDR3 consists of 18 residues. Trimming cost V 4 bases and J 8 bases, with 29 bases left between them. This CDR3 is CASSLYAGGHEFGRGYTF. Written as DNA, the CDR3 is TGCGCCAGCAGCCTATACGCCGGGGGCCACGAGTTTGGGCGAGGCTACACCTTC.

This clone was recorded a few times. The CDR3 here is CASSLGQQSEQYF. In DNA form, the CDR3 reads TGTGCCAGCTCACTGGGACAGCAATCCGAACAGTACTTC. The J gene is TRBJ2-7, the V gene TRBV18; TRBD1 agrees at 7 bases. V shed 4 bases and J 10 bases; nucleotides not matched to a gene: 10. The CDR3 contains 13 residues. Germline V gene lookup returns CDR1 KGHSH and CDR2 LQKENI. The variable domain in full, completed from reference TRBV18 and TRBJ2-7, reads NAGVMQNPRHLVRRRGQEARLRCSPMKGHSHVYWYRQLPEEGLKFMVYLQKENIIDESGMPKERFSAEFPKEGPSILRIQQVVRGDSAAYFCASSLGQQSEQYFGPGTRLTVT.

A few counts support this clone. The genes are TRBV28 and TRBJ1-2; D gene unclear. The V end was cut by 3 bases, the J end by 4 bases, with 9 bases between. Germline CDR1 is MDHEN and CDR2 is SYDVKM. The CDR3 is 13 residues long. The CDR3 protein is CASSLEVSYGYTF. The CDR3 DNA sequence: TGTGCCAGCAGTTTGGAGGTTTCCTATGGCTACACCTTC.

V and J are TRBV4-1 and TRBJ2-7; possibly TRBD2 for D (5 bases). Looked up from germline, CDR1 is MGHRA and CDR2 is YSYEKL. This CDR3 has 15 amino acids. V lost 0 bases and J lost 1, with 10 bases in between. CDR3 sequence reads: CASSQEGWESYEQYF. DNA of the CDR3: TGCGCCAGCAGCCAAGAAGGGTGGGAGTCCTACGAGCAGTACTTC.

In this sample, this clone turned up a few times. The J gene is TRBJ1-5, the V gene TRBV5-1; the D gene is possibly TRBD1 (5 bases). Germline-derived CDR1 and CDR2 are SGHRS and YFSETQ. This CDR3 spans 13 amino acids. V was clipped by 2 bases and J by 7 bases, with 10 bases between them. Written as DNA, the CDR3 is TGCGCCAGCAGCTTTCTCTGGGGCCAGCCCCAGCATTTT. Translation gives CASSFLWGQPQHF.

This clone was seen only once. The chain joins TRBV4-1 to TRBJ2-7, with D maybe TRBD2 (6 bases). Germline V gene lookup returns CDR1 MGHRA and CDR2 YSYEKL. Trimming stripped 0 bases from V and 4 bases from J, with 10 bases between. This CDR3 has 14 residues. As DNA, the CDR3 is TGCGCCAGCAGCCAAGAATGGGGGACTTACGAGCAGTACTTC. As protein: CASSQEWGTYEQYF.

The rearrangement uses TRBV25-1 and TRBJ2-3; 10 bases are a match to TRBD1. The CDR3 contains 17 residues. Germline CDR1 and CDR2: MGHDK and SYGVNS. Trimming removed 1 base from V and 3 bases from J; junction bases left unmatched: 7. The CDR3 DNA reads as TGTGCCAGCAGTGAATTAAGAGGGACAGGGGTTACAGATACGCAGTATTTT. Its protein is CASSELRGTGVTDTQYF.

This clone has only one observation. The chain joins TRBV4-1 to TRBJ1-6; D remains unclear. The germline V and J ends were trimmed by 1 base and 10 bases, with 23 bases remaining between them. CDR1 is MGHRA and CDR2 is YSYEKL in the germline V gene. The CDR3 is 18 amino acids. CDR3 loop: CASSQVPSDQKVTSPLHF. The CDR3 region has the DNA TGCGCCAGCAGCCAAGTACCCAGCGACCAAAAAGTCACCTCACCCCTCCACTTT.

The chain recombines TRBV5-4 with TRBJ1-5; 7 bases line up with TRBD1. CDR1 is SGHNT and CDR2 is YYREEE in the germline V gene (reference sequence). The CDR3 runs 14 residues. The V segment lost 3 bases and the J segment 6 bases; nucleotides outside the gene matches: 6. CDR3 DNA sequence: TGTGCCAGCAGCTCAGGGGGGGCGGGTCAGCCCCAGCATTTT. This sequence encodes CASSSGGAGQPQHF.

The J gene is TRBJ1-2, the V gene TRBV4-1; D is unresolved. Germline V gene data show CDR1 as MGHRA and CDR2 as YSYEKL. The V and J ends lost 0 bases and 2 bases respectively, with 10 bases between them. This CDR3 spans 15 amino acids. The CDR3 sequence is CASSQDVGRNYGYTF. The CDR3 coding sequence is TGCGCCAGCAGCCAAGATGTCGGACGGAACTATGGCTACACCTTC.

This clone was recorded once. This rearrangement joins TRBV28 to TRBJ2-3; 7 positions match TRBD2. Germline CDR1 and CDR2: MDHEN and SYDVKM. The J segment lost 4 bases and the V segment lost 0 bases, leaving 19 bases of the junction unmatched. This CDR3 comprises 20 residues. CDR3 region: CASSLWKLPGLPPVADTQYF. Here the CDR3 DNA reads TGTGCCAGCAGTTTATGGAAACTCCCGGGACTACCCCCAGTGGCAGATACGCAGTATTTT.

This sequence joins TRBV7-2 and TRBJ2-1; the match to TRBD1 covers 9 bases. Germline assignment: CDR1 SGHTA and CDR2 FQGNSA. The CDR3 runs 15 residues. The V and J ends lost 4 bases and 9 bases, in that order; junction bases with no gene match: 10. The CDR3 loop is CASSYQDRGVGEQFF. The DNA for the CDR3 is TGTGCCAGCAGCTACCAAGACAGGGGGGTGGGTGAGCAGTTCTTC.

As regards this clone: Other DNA sequences in this specimen translate into the identical CDR3. The CDR3 loop reads CASSIGQGPDTQYF. DNA for the CDR3: TGTGCCAGTAGTATCGGACAGGGTCCAGATACGCAGTATTTT. V usage is TRBV19 and J usage is TRBJ2-3, with 8 bases identical to TRBD1. The V segment lost 3 bases and the J segment 4 bases; nucleotides outside the gene matches: 3. CDR1 and CDR2 (germline): LNHDA, SQIVND (reference sequence). The CDR3 is made up of 14 amino acids.

The table lists this clone with a count of one. The chain couples TRBV19 to TRBJ2-1; D is perhaps TRBD2 (6 bases). The CDR3 extends over 14 amino acids. V gave up 1 base and J gave up 3 bases, with 7 bases separating them. Looked up from germline, CDR1 is LNHDA and CDR2 is SQIVND (reference sequence). The CDR3 is CASSIGRDYNEQFF. CDR3 coding DNA: TGTGCCAGTAGTATAGGGAGGGACTACAATGAGCAGTTCTTC.

The chain combines TRBV5-1 with TRBJ2-7, with D possibly matching TRBD2 (6 bases). V lost 4 bases and J 1 base, leaving 12 bases between the germline ends. The CDR3 runs 14 residues. In germline, CDR1 is SGHRS, CDR2 YFSETQ. CDR3 protein: CASSVDGTSYEQYF. CDR3 sequence (DNA): TGCGCCAGCAGCGTCGACGGGACTTCCTACGAGCAGTACTTC.

The chain has TRBV2 and TRBJ1-2; D remains unclear. Trimming removed 6 bases at V and 7 bases at J, with 15 bases between. The CDR3 sequence is 13 residues long. The germline gives CDR1 SNHLY, CDR2 FYNNEI. CDR3 amino acids: CASRQKEVGGYTF. Written as DNA, the CDR3 is TGTGCCAGCAGACAAAAAGAGGTTGGTGGCTACACCTTC.

On this clone: Different DNA sequences within this sample yield the same CDR3. The genes are TRBV7-6 and TRBJ2-5; no clear D gene. Germline CDR1 SGHVS, CDR2 FNYEAQ. The CDR3 runs 12 residues. V lost 0 bases and J 5 bases, leaving 4 bases between the germline ends. The CDR3 coding sequence is TGTGCCAGCAGCTTAGCGCGTGAGACCCAGTACTTC. Amino acid sequence: CASSLARETQYF.